This T cell receptor beta chain was captured in a study of blood T cell repertoires in COVID-19. Data came from immunoSEQ multiplex PCR; TCRdb stores just in-frame clones and leaves some out. This table has about 360,000 clones, approximately 86% appearing once. V lost 0 bases, J lost 6 bases, and 16 bases stayed unmatched. Looked up from germline, CDR1 is LGHNA and CDR2 is YNFKEQ. This CDR3 has 19 residues. The source of this sequence is a human donor in a cohort sampled during active COVID-19. Specimen: peripheral blood. The V call is TRBV4-2, the J call TRBJ2-3; 9 bases map to TRBD2. CDR3 nucleotides: TGTGCCAGCAGCCAAGAGCGGGGGCTAGCGGGACCGGGTGGCGATACGCAGTATTTT. Protein product: CASSQERGLAGPGGDTQYF.